Reported below is one T cell receptor (beta chain). These data come from a study of blood T cell repertoires in COVID-19. Study context: The origin of the acute and convalescent COVID-19 samples was the United States, Italy and Spain. Nucleic acid was either cDNA or gDNA, and it came from T cells, B-cell-depleted T cells, or PBMCs.

The CDR3 sequence is 15 residues long. V lost 2 bases, J lost 5 bases, and 18 bases lay in between. From germline, CDR1 is SQVTM and CDR2 ANQGSEA. In the original workflow: The assay estimated nucleated cells by amplifying reference gene primers. Sequenced by immunoSEQ multiplex PCR; TCRdb stores in-frame clones only, minus some. V, J and clone size were drawn from that table, and D and trimming were deduced from the DNA. The sample records 56,000 or so clones, around four fifths being singletons. This clonotype originated in a woman between 65 and 79 years old with acute or convalescent COVID-19. The chain has TRBV29-1 and TRBJ2-5; possibly TRBD1 for D (7 bases). Sample: peripheral blood. CDR3 coding DNA: TGCAGCGTTGAATCCGGGACAGTTGGGGGGGAGACCCAGTACTTC. Translated, it gives CSVESGTVGGETQYF.